The clone carrying this T cell receptor (beta chain) was seen a handful of times. Germline CDR1 reads SGHDT; CDR2 reads YYEEEE. Trimming took 1 base from V and 10 from J, leaving 18 bases between them. The CDR3 is 16 amino acids. TCRdb ran MiXCR on the 5' RACE reads and lists one entry per CDR3 protein. The data contain tens of thousands of distinct CDR3 sequences, around 30% of them singletons. The TCR comes from a female donor with breast cancer. The sequenced sample consisted of tumor-infiltrating naive CD4+ T cells sorted from the breast tumor. Subset denoted: naive CD4+ T cells, CD4+CD45RA+CD25-. The chain links TRBV5-6 to TRBJ1-6; tentatively, D is TRBD1 (5 bases). CDR3 sequence reads: CASSLNLRDVGSPLHF. The CDR3 DNA reads as TGTGCCAGCAGCTTGAACCTCCGGGACGTGGGGTCACCCCTCCACTTT.